These 23 T cell receptor beta chains share one sample of origin, sequenced in a study of blood T cell repertoires in COVID-19. Sequencing used immunoSEQ multiplex PCR; TCRdb keeps in-frame clones, though not all of them. Among 200,000 to 250,000 clones listed, 65% to 85% were seen once. Source material: PBMCs or T cells enriched from blood (not recorded which). The receptors stem from a woman aged 55 to 70 who had recovered from COVID-19.

The CDR3 is CASSLVRHNGYTF. The CDR3 DNA sequence: TGTGCCAGCAGTTTAGTCCGACACAACGGCTACACCTTC. V and J are TRBV12-3 or TRBV12-4 and TRBJ1-2; unclear D gene. The CDR3 has 13 amino acids. The V end was cut by 1 base, the J end by 8 bases, with 11 bases between.

The chain joins TRBV7-6 to TRBJ2-6, with 8 bases matching TRBD1. The germline V gene has CDR1 SGHVS and CDR2 FNYEAQ. CDR3 length equals 17 residues. V was pared by 2 bases and J by 2 bases, with 5 bases of the junction left unmatched. CDR3 in amino acids: CASSLRQGAAGANVLTF. The CDR3, as DNA: TGTGCCAGCAGCTTACGGCAGGGGGCGGCTGGGGCCAACGTCCTGACTTTC.

CDR3 sequence reads: CASSEDREANQPQHF. The DNA for the CDR3 is TGTGCCAGCAGTGAGGACAGGGAGGCCAATCAGCCCCAGCATTTT. The gene calls are TRBV6-1 and TRBJ1-5, with 8 bases that match TRBD1. Germline trimming cut 3 bases from V and 3 bases from J; bases unmatched to any gene: 4. The CDR3 is made up of 15 amino acids. CDR1 MNHNS and CDR2 SASEGT come from the germline V gene.

This sequence joins TRBV12-5 and TRBJ1-4, with TRBD1 matching over 9 bases. The V gene end was trimmed by 6 bases and the J gene end by 5 bases; junction bases not matched to a gene: 10. Germline loops: CDR1 LGHNT, CDR2 FRNRAP. There are 16 residues in the CDR3. The CDR3, as DNA: TGTGCTAGTGGCGACCTCACAGGGGGCGGGAATGAAAAACTGTTTTTT. Amino acid sequence: CASGDLTGGGNEKLFF.

The chain carries TRBV5-5 and TRBJ2-5, with TRBD2 matching over 7 bases. Germline trimming cut 1 base from V and 1 base from J; bases unmatched to any gene: 13. CDR3 length equals 18 residues. Germline CDR1 SGHKS, CDR2 YYEKEE (reference sequence). CDR3 in amino acids: CASSLWGGARSSQETQYF. Written as DNA, the CDR3 is TGTGCCAGCAGCTTGTGGGGAGGGGCCCGCTCTTCCCAAGAGACCCAGTACTTC.

V and J are TRBV18 and TRBJ1-1; D may be TRBD1 (5 bases). Trimming pared 1 base from V and 3 bases from J, leaving 6 bases between. In germline, CDR1 is KGHSH, CDR2 LQKENI. CDR3 length: 13 residues. The CDR3 loop is CASSPRGDTEAFF. The CDR3 nucleotides are TGTGCCAGCTCACCACGGGGGGACACTGAAGCTTTCTTT.

The chain has TRBV7-9 and TRBJ1-2, with 7 bases lining up with TRBD1. CDR1 and CDR2 from the germline V gene are SEHNR and FQNEAQ (reference sequence). This CDR3 spans 14 amino acids. V trimming: 6 bases; J trimming: 4 bases; junction bases outside the gene matches: 8. In DNA, the CDR3 is TGTGCCAGCAGGGTAACAGGGGCCTCCTATGGCTACACCTTC. It is translated as CASRVTGASYGYTF.

This clone was seen just once. The rearrangement links TRBV3-1 (or the pseudogene TRBV3-2) to TRBJ1-2; 9 bases are shared with TRBD1. The CDR3 is 16 residues long. J lost 8 bases, V lost 0 bases, and 10 bases had no gene match. Germline V gene data show CDR1 as LGHDT and CDR2 as YNNKEL (reference sequence). The CDR3 region has the DNA TGTGCCAGCAGCCAAGACCCGGGACAGGGTGCTCAGGGCTACACCTTC. This codes for CASSQDPGQGAQGYTF.

The chain has TRBV6-5 and TRBJ1-2, with a possible D match to TRBD1 (6 bases). Germline V gene sequence: CDR1 MNHEY, CDR2 SVGAGI. The CDR3 consists of 16 residues. Trimming removed 0 bases from V and 0 bases from J, with 11 bases in between. CDR3 loop: CASSYSLWTANYGYTF. The DNA of the CDR3 is TGTGCCAGCAGTTACTCGTTGTGGACAGCTAACTATGGCTACACCTTC.

The sample holds a few counts of this clone. The chain has TRBV6-5 and TRBJ2-3; maybe TRBD1 (5 bases). The germline V gene encodes CDR1 MNHEY and CDR2 SVGAGI. CDR3 length equals 15 residues. V was shortened by 6 bases and J by 0 bases, with 13 bases between the two germline ends. The DNA for the CDR3 is TGTGCCAGCAGGGACATGGGATCTAGCACAGATACGCAGTATTTT. It specifies CASRDMGSSTDTQYF.

V is TRBV7-2 and J is TRBJ2-7; D perhaps matches TRBD1 (7 bases). The V gene's germline CDR1 is SGHTA and CDR2 FQGNSA. The V end was cut by 7 bases, the J end by 1 base, with 26 bases between. The CDR3 is 18 amino acids. CDR3 sequence (DNA): TGTGCCAGCACTCCATTCTTAGGGTGGCAGGGGGGTTCCTACGAGCAGTACTTC. Amino acids: CASTPFLGWQGGSYEQYF.

V usage is TRBV7-9 and J usage is TRBJ2-5, with D tentatively TRBD1 (5 bases). The CDR3 is 14 amino acids. V lost 3 bases to trimming and J lost 7 bases, with 15 bases between them. Germline loops: CDR1 SEHNR, CDR2 FQNEAQ (reference sequence). CDR3 sequence (DNA): TGTGCCAGCAGCTTTGGCTCCAGGGCAGGGACCCAGTACTTC. Translating it yields CASSFGSRAGTQYF.

This sequence joins TRBV7-8 and TRBJ1-5; D remains ambiguous. The CDR3 has 17 residues. Trimming took off 0 bases at V and 6 bases at J, with 18 bases between the two ends. Germline V gene data show CDR1 as SGHVS and CDR2 as FQNEAQ. The DNA for the CDR3 is TGTGCCAGCAGCTTAGCGGCCTCTCGAGGAGTCGGTCAGCCCCAGCATTTT. It encodes CASSLAASRGVGQPQHF. Using reference TRBV7-8 and TRBJ1-5 for the parts outside the CDR3, the full variable domain is GAGVSQSPRYKVAKRGQDVALRCDPISGHVSLFWYQQALGQGPEFLTYFQNEAQLDKSGLPSDRFFAERPEGSVSTLKIQRTQQEDSAVYLCASSLAASRGVGQPQHFGDGTRLSIL.

The genes are TRBV7-2 and TRBJ2-1; 9 bases map to TRBD2. Germline CDR1 is SGHTA and CDR2 is FQGNSA. J gave up 5 bases and V 10 bases, and 9 bases lay outside the gene matches. The CDR3 extends over 14 amino acids. The chain's CDR3 is CATLFSGGHNEQFF. The CDR3 region has the DNA TGTGCCACTCTTTTTAGCGGGGGACACAATGAGCAGTTCTTC.

J is TRBJ1-1 and V is TRBV5-4; 10 bases agree with TRBD1. Germline lookup yields CDR1 SGHNT and CDR2 YYREEE (reference sequence). J was trimmed by 0 bases and V by 1 base; bases with no gene match: 9. CDR3 size: 18 residues. CDR3 coding DNA: TGTGCCAGCAGCTTGTTCCGGGACAGGGGACTGATGAACACTGAAGCTTTCTTT. Protein sequence: CASSLFRDRGLMNTEAFF.

The rearrangement joins TRBV27 to TRBJ2-1, with D tentatively TRBD1 (7 bases). CDR1 MNHEY and CDR2 SMNVEV come from the germline V gene (reference sequence). The CDR3 spans 11 residues. V lost 4 bases and J lost 14, with 12 bases in between. DNA for the CDR3: TGTGCCAGCAGTTCAGCCAGGGGGGAGTTCTTC. Its protein is CASSSARGEFF.

The chain carries TRBV19 and TRBJ1-2, with D possibly matching TRBD1 (5 bases). Trimming took 7 bases from V and 2 from J, leaving 11 bases between them. Germline V gene lookup returns CDR1 LNHDA and CDR2 SQIVND (reference sequence). This CDR3 comprises 13 residues. CDR3 protein: CASTLTANYGYTF. Here the CDR3 DNA reads TGTGCCAGTACCTTGACAGCAAACTATGGCTACACCTTC.

V is TRBV7-2 and J is TRBJ2-5, with D possibly matching TRBD2 (6 bases). V lost 6 bases, J lost 2 bases, and 13 bases lay in between. This CDR3 is built from 14 residues. CDR1 is SGHTA and CDR2 is FQGNSA in the germline V gene. CDR3: CASSFRGKQETQYF. CDR3 DNA: TGTGCCAGCAGTTTCCGGGGGAAACAAGAGACCCAGTACTTC.

The chain employs TRBV7-3 and TRBJ1-1; D not certain. Germline V gene sequence: CDR1 SGHTA, CDR2 FQGTGA. The CDR3 is made up of 15 amino acids. Trimming removed 5 bases from V and 0 bases from J, with 13 bases in between. Here the CDR3 DNA reads TGTGCCAGCAGCCTCTTGGCCATATTGAACACTGAAGCTTTCTTT. Translated: CASSLLAILNTEAFF.

The chain employs TRBV4-3 and TRBJ2-1; 7 bases are a match to TRBD2. This CDR3 has 14 residues. Trimming removed 2 bases from V and 5 bases from J; junction bases left unmatched: 3. The V gene's germline CDR1 is LGHNA and CDR2 YSLEER. The CDR3 nucleotides are TGCGCCAGCAGCCAATCCGGGACTAACAATGAGCAGTTCTTC. It is translated as CASSQSGTNNEQFF.

This chain connects TRBV15 to TRBJ2-5; 14 bases agree with TRBD2. Per germline, CDR1 LNHNV and CDR2 YYDKDF (reference sequence). V was clipped by 8 bases and J by 4 bases; unmatched bases: 6. The CDR3 extends over 15 amino acids. CDR3 region: CATAHGTSGGETQYF. The CDR3, as DNA: TGTGCCACCGCCCATGGGACTAGCGGGGGAGAGACCCAGTACTTC.

CDR3 coding DNA: TGTGCCATCAGTCAGCCGGGACAGGGGAATCACCTTGGCAATCAGCCCCAGCATTTT. Protein: CAISQPGQGNHLGNQPQHF. J is TRBJ1-5 and V is TRBV10-3; 10 bases map to TRBD1. V lost 5 bases, J lost 2 bases, and 15 bases stayed unmatched. CDR3 length: 19 residues. Germline V gene data show CDR1 as ENHRY and CDR2 as SYGVKD.

The chain combines TRBV6-5 with TRBJ1-1; TRBD1 is a possible D gene (6 bases). CDR3 length: 15 amino acids. Trimming cost V 6 bases and J 1 base, with 15 bases left between them. In germline, CDR1 is MNHEY, CDR2 SVGAGI. CDR3 in amino acids: CASRPAGGANTEAFF. The CDR3 nucleotides are TGTGCCAGCAGGCCCGCGGGGGGGGCGAACACTGAAGCTTTCTTT.